This TCR beta chain came from a study of OX40 agonist ivuxolimab in advanced cancers. Overall study context: A mean age of approximately 64 years, range about 20 to 90, was recorded, and roughly 80% were male.

Blood specimens came from baseline, cycle 4 day 1, and cycle 7 day 1. TCRdb's copy holds only in-frame clones and misses some; the assay was immunoSEQ multiplex PCR. Counted here are approximately 68,000 clones, approximately 92% occurring once; the ten biggest clones make up 0.94%. This CDR3 is 14 amino acids long. The V and J ends lost 6 bases and 1 base, in that order; junction bases with no gene match: 2. Germline CDR1 reads SQVTM; CDR2 reads ANQGSEA. The chain joins TRBV29-1 to TRBJ2-5, with 13 bases identical to TRBD2. Material: CD4+ or CD8+ T cells sorted from blood, obtained in a trial of the OX40 agonist ivuxolimab. This clonotype originated in an adult with an advanced solid tumor such as melanoma, head and neck, liver or kidney cancer. This chain's CDR3 is CSVGTSGAQETQYF. As DNA, the CDR3 is TGCAGCGTGGGGACTAGCGGGGCCCAAGAGACCCAGTACTTC.